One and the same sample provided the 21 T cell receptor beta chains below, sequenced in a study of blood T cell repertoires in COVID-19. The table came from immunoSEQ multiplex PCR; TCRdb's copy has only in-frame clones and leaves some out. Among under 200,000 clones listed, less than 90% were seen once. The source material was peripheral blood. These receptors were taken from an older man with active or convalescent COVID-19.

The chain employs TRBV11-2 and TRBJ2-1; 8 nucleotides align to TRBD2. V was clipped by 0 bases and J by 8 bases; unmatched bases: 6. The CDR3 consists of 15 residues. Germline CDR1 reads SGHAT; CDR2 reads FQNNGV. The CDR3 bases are TGTGCCAGCAGCTTAGACGGGGGGGACTGGGATGAGCAGTTCTTC. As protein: CASSLDGGDWDEQFF.

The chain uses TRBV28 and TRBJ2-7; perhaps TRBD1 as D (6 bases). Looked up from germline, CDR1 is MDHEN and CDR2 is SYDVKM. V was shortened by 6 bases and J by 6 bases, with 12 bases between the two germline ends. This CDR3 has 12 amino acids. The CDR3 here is CASRTGNREQYF. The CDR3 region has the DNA TGTGCCAGCAGGACAGGAAACCGCGAGCAGTACTTC.

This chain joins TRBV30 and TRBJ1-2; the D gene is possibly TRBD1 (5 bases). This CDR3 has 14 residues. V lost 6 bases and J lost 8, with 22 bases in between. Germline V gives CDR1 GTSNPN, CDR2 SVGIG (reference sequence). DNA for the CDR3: TGTGCCTGCCCTCAACAGGTGGCCTCGCAGGGCTACACCTTC. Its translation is CACPQQVASQGYTF.

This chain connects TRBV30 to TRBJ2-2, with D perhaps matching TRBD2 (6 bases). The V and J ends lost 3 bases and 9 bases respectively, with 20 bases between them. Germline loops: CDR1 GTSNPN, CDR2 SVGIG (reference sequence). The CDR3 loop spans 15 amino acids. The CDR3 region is CAWSDWDSLNRELFF. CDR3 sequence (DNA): TGTGCCTGGAGCGACTGGGACTCCCTGAACCGGGAGCTGTTTTTT. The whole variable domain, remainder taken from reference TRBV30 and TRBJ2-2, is SQTIHQWPATLVQPVGSPLSLECTVEGTSNPNLYWYRQAAGRGLQLLFYSVGIGQISSEVPQNLSASRPQDRQFILSSKKLLLSDSGFYLCAWSDWDSLNRELFFGEGSRLTVL.

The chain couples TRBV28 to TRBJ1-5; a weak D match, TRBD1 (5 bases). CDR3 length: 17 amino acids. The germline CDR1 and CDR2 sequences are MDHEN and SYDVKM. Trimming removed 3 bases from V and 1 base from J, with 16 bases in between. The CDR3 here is CASSFAVGAGSNQPQHF. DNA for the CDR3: TGTGCCAGCAGTTTTGCTGTAGGGGCTGGGAGCAATCAGCCCCAGCATTTT.

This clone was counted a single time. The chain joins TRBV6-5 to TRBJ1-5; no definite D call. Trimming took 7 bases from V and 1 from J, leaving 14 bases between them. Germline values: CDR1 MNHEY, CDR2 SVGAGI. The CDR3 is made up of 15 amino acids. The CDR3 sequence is CASKTREGSNQPQHF. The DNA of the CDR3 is TGTGCCAGCAAGACAAGGGAGGGAAGCAATCAGCCCCAGCATTTT.

The CDR3 DNA sequence: TGTGCCAGCAGGGCCCTGGGGGGGGACACTGAAGCTTTCTTT. Protein product: CASRALGGDTEAFF. This rearrangement joins TRBV25-1 to TRBJ1-1; possibly TRBD1 for D (5 bases). This CDR3 has 14 amino acids. Per germline, CDR1 MGHDK and CDR2 SYGVNS. Trimming removed 6 bases at V and 3 bases at J, with 14 bases between.

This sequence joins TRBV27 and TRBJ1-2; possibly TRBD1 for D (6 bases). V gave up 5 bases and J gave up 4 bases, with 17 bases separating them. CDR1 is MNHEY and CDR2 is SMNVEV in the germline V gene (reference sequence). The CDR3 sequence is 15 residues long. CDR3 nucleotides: TGTGCCAGCAGTCAGGGAACAGGGCCCCTCTATGGCTACACCTTC. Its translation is CASSQGTGPLYGYTF.

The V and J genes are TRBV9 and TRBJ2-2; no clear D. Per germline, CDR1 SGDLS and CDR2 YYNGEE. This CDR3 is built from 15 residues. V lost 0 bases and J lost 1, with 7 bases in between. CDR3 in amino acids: CASSVARGNTGELFF. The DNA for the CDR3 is TGTGCCAGCAGCGTAGCTAGAGGGAACACCGGGGAGCTGTTTTTT.

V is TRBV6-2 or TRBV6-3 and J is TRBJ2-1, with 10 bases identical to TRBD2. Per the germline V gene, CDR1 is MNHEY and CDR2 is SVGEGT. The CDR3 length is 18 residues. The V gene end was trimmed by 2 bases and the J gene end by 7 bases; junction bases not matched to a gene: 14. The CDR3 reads CASSYPLAGVPGVNEQFF. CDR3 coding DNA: TGTGCCAGCAGTTACCCGCTAGCGGGAGTACCCGGAGTTAATGAGCAGTTCTTC.

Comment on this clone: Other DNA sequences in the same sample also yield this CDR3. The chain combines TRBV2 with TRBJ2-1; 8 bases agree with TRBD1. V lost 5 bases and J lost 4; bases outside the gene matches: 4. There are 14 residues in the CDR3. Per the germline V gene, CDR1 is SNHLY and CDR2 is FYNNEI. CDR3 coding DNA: TGTGCCAGCAGTCGACAGGGGCCGTACAATGAGCAGTTCTTC. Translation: CASSRQGPYNEQFF. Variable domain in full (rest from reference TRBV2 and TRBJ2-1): EPEVTQTPSHQVTQMGQEVILRCVPISNHLYFYWYRQILGQKVEFLVSFYNNEISEKSEIFDDQFSVERPDGSNFTLKIRSTKLEDSAMYFCASSRQGPYNEQFFGPGTRLTVL.

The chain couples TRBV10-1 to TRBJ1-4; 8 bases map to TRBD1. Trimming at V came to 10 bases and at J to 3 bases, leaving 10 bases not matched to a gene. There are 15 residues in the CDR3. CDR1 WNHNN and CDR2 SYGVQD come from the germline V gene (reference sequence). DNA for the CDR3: TGCGCCAATCAACTAACAGGGGGTGCTAATGAAAAACTGTTTTTT. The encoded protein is CANQLTGGANEKLFF.

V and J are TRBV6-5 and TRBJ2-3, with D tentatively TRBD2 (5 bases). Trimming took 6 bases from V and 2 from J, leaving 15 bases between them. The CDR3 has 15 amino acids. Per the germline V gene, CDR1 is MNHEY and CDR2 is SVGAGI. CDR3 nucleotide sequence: TGTGCCAGCAGCCACCGGGCCCGGGACACAGATACGCAGTATTTT. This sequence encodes CASSHRARDTDTQYF.

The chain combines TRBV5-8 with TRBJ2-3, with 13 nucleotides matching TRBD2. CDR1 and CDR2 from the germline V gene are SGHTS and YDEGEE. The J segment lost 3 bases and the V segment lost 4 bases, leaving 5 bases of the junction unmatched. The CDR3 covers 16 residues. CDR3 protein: CASSTGTSGKTDTQYF. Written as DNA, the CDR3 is TGTGCCAGCAGCACCGGGACTAGCGGGAAGACAGATACGCAGTATTTT.

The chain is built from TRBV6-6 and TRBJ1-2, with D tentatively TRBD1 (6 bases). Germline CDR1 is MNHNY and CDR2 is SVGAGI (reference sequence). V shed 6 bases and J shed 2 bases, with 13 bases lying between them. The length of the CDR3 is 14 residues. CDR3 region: CASSRQDSNYGYTF. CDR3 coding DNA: TGTGCCAGCAGCCGACAGGATTCGAACTATGGCTACACCTTC.

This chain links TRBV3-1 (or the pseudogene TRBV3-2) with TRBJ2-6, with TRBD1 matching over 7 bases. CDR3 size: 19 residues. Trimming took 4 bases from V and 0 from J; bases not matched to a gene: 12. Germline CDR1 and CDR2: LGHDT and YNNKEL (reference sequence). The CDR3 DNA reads TGTGCCAGCAGCCGGTCTATACGGACAGGCCGCTCTGGGGCCAACGTCCTGACTTTC. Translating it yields CASSRSIRTGRSGANVLTF.

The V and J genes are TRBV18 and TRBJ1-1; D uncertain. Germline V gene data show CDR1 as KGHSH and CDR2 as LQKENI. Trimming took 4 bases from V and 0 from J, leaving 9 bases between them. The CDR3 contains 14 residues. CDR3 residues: CASSQLELNTEAFF. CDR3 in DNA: TGTGCCAGCTCACAACTTGAACTGAACACTGAAGCTTTCTTT. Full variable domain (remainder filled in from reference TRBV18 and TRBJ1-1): NAGVMQNPRHLVRRRGQEARLRCSPMKGHSHVYWYRQLPEEGLKFMVYLQKENIIDESGMPKERFSAEFPKEGPSILRIQQVVRGDSAAYFCASSQLELNTEAFFGQGTRLTVV.

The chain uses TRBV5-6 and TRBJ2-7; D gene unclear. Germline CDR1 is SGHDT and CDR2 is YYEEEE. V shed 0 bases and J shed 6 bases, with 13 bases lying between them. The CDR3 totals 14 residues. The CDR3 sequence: CASSLAPEVGEQYF. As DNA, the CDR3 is TGTGCCAGCAGCTTGGCCCCAGAGGTTGGCGAGCAGTACTTC.

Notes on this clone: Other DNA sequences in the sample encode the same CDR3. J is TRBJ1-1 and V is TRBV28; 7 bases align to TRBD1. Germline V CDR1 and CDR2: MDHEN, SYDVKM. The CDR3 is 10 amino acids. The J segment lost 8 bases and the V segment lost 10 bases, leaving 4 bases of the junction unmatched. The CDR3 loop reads CATRDREAFF. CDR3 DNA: TGTGCCACTCGGGACAGAGAAGCTTTCTTT.

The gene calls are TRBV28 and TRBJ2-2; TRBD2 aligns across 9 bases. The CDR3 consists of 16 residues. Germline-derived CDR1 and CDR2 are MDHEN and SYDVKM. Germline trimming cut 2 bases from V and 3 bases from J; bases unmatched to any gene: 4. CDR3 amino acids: CASSLAGGPYTGELFF. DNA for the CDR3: TGTGCCAGCAGTTTAGCGGGGGGGCCGTACACCGGGGAGCTGTTTTTT.

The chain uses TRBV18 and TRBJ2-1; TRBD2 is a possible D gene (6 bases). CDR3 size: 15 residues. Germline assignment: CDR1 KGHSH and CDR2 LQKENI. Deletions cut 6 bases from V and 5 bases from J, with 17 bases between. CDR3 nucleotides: TGTGCCAGCTCGTTCAAGGCTAGCGTGAACAATGAGCAGTTCTTC. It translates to CASSFKASVNNEQFF.